The 21 T cell receptor beta chains below come from one sample, sequenced in a study of T cell repertoires in cytomegalovirus infection. TCRdb independently ran MiXCR on the reads; one entry per CDR3 protein. The sample has 150,000 or so distinct CDR3 sequences, about 20% seen once. Their recognized antigens are unknown. This specimen consisted of CD8+ T cells from cultured PBMCs, obtained from culture after CMV antigen stimulation. These receptor sequences come from a human donor in good health (CMV status not recorded). Some clones in this sample may be carry-over from other donors' samples.

This clonotype has only a few counts. The rearrangement joins TRBV7-3 to TRBJ1-5; D unclear. This CDR3 region has 13 residues. Germline lookup yields CDR1 SGHTA and CDR2 FQGTGA. Trimming removed 5 bases from V and 6 bases from J, with 11 bases in between. The CDR3 protein is CASSKDGVQPQHF. The CDR3 DNA is TGTGCCAGCAGCAAGGACGGGGTTCAGCCCCAGCATTTT.

This clonotype has just a few counts. The V call is TRBV12-3 or TRBV12-4, the J call TRBJ2-7, with D uncertain. Between the trimmed V and J ends, which lost 3 bases and 0 bases, there was a span of 18 bases. This CDR3 has 17 residues. The DNA for the CDR3 is TGTGCCAGCAGTTTTAGGGTGACGCACCCGTCCTCCTACGAGCAGTACTTC. It translates to CASSFRVTHPSSYEQYF.

CDR3 protein: CASSFTGYWYGYTF. CDR3 sequence (DNA): TGTGCCAGCAGTTTCACAGGATATTGGTATGGCTACACCTTC. J is TRBJ1-2 and V is TRBV28, with D possibly being TRBD1 (5 bases). Germline-derived CDR1 and CDR2 are MDHEN and SYDVKM. This CDR3 has 14 amino acids. The V end lost 3 bases, the J end lost 5 bases, and 13 bases lay between the germline ends.

The chain is built from TRBV6-6 and TRBJ1-1; weak D call: TRBD1 (5 bases). Trimming removed 2 bases at V and 1 base at J, with 5 bases between. CDR1 and CDR2 from the germline V gene are MNHNY and SVGAGI (reference sequence). The CDR3 runs to 13 residues. The CDR3 loop reads CASSYTGNTEAFF. CDR3 in DNA: TGTGCCAGCAGTTACACAGGGAACACTGAAGCTTTCTTT.

There are a few counts of this clonotype. The chain employs TRBV7-2 and TRBJ2-7; the match to TRBD1 covers 9 bases. Germline CDR1 and CDR2: SGHTA and FQGNSA. V dropped 0 bases and J dropped 7; count of bases not matched to a gene: 4. The CDR3 is 14 residues long. The CDR3 DNA is TGTGCCAGCAGCTTAGCTTCGACAGGGGGGGAGCAGTACTTC. This translates into CASSLASTGGEQYF.

The V and J genes are TRBV15 and TRBJ1-6, with 7 bases lining up with TRBD1. The CDR3 totals 16 residues. Trimming removed 5 bases from V and 0 bases from J; junction bases left unmatched: 4. The germline gives CDR1 LNHNV, CDR2 YYDKDF (reference sequence). CDR3 sequence (DNA): TGTGCCACCAGCCGGGACAGCAGCTCCTATAATTCACCCCTCCACTTT. Amino acids: CATSRDSSSYNSPLHF.

This clonotype appeared a few times. This chain joins TRBV7-2 and TRBJ1-6, with TRBD1 identical over 7 bases. Per the germline V gene, CDR1 is SGHTA and CDR2 is FQGNSA. The CDR3 has 18 residues. J lost 0 bases, V lost 3 bases, and 8 bases had no gene match. The CDR3 sequence: CASSFDRATSSYNSPLHF. DNA for the CDR3: TGTGCCAGCAGCTTTGACAGGGCAACGAGCTCCTATAATTCACCCCTCCACTTT.

The chain uses TRBV27 and TRBJ1-2, with D perhaps matching TRBD1 (5 bases). The germline V gene has CDR1 MNHEY and CDR2 SMNVEV (reference sequence). The CDR3 contains 13 residues. Trimming stripped 4 bases from V and 5 bases from J, with 11 bases between. CDR3 bases: TGTGCCAGCAGTTCGACAGCCACATATGGCTACACCTTC. This sequence encodes CASSSTATYGYTF.

This clonotype was found a few times. A much more abundant neighbour one base away suggests this may be a read error. Here the CDR3 omits its conserved ending phenylalanine or tryptophan, so a read error is the likely source. V and J are TRBV20-1 and TRBJ1-5; D gene ambiguous. The V gene's germline CDR1 is DFQATT and CDR2 SNEGSKA (reference sequence). V was clipped by 1 base and J by 0 bases, with 7 bases between them. This CDR3 is 14 amino acids long. DNA of the CDR3: TGCAGTGCTAGAGGGGGAGCTAGCAATCAGCCCCAGCATTCT. It codes for CSARGGASNQPQHS.

V usage is TRBV27 and J usage is TRBJ1-6, with D possibly TRBD1 on 6 matching bases. V lost 6 bases and J lost 7, with 10 bases in between. The CDR3 totals 13 residues. CDR1 and CDR2 (germline): MNHEY, SMNVEV (reference sequence). This chain's CDR3 is CASRGASNSPLHF. The CDR3 DNA reads as TGTGCCAGCAGGGGGGCGAGCAATTCACCCCTCCACTTT.

The chain employs TRBV6-5 and TRBJ1-1; 8 bases match TRBD1. The V and J ends lost 7 bases and 5 bases, in that order; junction bases with no gene match: 9. The CDR3 covers 14 residues. Germline V gene data show CDR1 as MNHEY and CDR2 as SVGAGI. The CDR3: CASTQTGVLTEAFF. The CDR3 DNA sequence: TGTGCCAGCACCCAGACAGGGGTTTTGACTGAAGCTTTCTTT.

The chain employs TRBV4-3 and TRBJ2-1, with TRBD2 identical over 9 bases. Germline CDR1 LGHNA, CDR2 YSLEER. The CDR3 is 17 residues long. Trimming took 4 bases from V and 4 from J; bases not matched to a gene: 11. CDR3 loop: CASSRPPAGGLYNEQFF. CDR3 coding DNA: TGCGCCAGCAGCCGTCCACCCGCGGGGGGGCTTTACAATGAGCAGTTCTTC.

This clonotype has more than one count but fewer than ten. One base away lies a much larger clone, so this may be a sequencing read error. The genes are TRBV28 and TRBJ1-4, with 7 bases that match TRBD1. V trimming: 6 bases; J trimming: 2 bases; junction bases outside the gene matches: 9. CDR3 length: 16 amino acids. Germline CDR1 is MDHEN and CDR2 is SYDVKM. The CDR3 spells CASRSTGRGTNEKLFF. CDR3 sequence (DNA): TGTGCCAGCAGATCGACAGGGAGGGGGACTAATGAAAAACTGTTTTTT.

The table lists this clonotype with a few counts. V and J are TRBV7-3 and TRBJ1-1; TRBD1 is a possible D gene (5 bases). V was pared by 3 bases and J by 10 bases, with 9 bases between. Germline CDR1 SGHTA, CDR2 FQGTGA. The CDR3 is 11 residues long. CDR3 bases: TGTGCCAGCAGCTTTGGGGGGAGAGCTTTCTTT. Translated, it gives CASSFGGRAFF.

This clonotype was seen many times. CDR3 sequence (DNA): TGTGCCAGCACCAAGGGGGGGGACGAGCAGTACTTC. Its translation is CASTKGGDEQYF. This sequence joins TRBV7-9 and TRBJ2-7; maybe TRBD2 (7 bases). The CDR3 is made up of 12 amino acids. Germline CDR1 is SEHNR and CDR2 is FQNEAQ (reference sequence). The ends were cut back, 7 bases at V and 5 bases at J, with 12 bases in the middle. Supplemented by reference TRBV7-9 and TRBJ2-7, the full variable domain reads DTGVSQNPRHKITKRGQNVTFRCDPISEHNRLYWYRQTLGQGPEFLTYFQNEAQLEKSRLLSDRFSAERPKGSFSTLEIQRTEQGDSAMYLCASTKGGDEQYFGPGTRLTVT.

V gene TRBV7-2 combines with J gene TRBJ2-1; 9 positions match TRBD2. The CDR3 has 18 amino acids. The germline V gene encodes CDR1 SGHTA and CDR2 FQGNSA. The junction had 11 bases not matched to a gene; V was cut back by 2 bases and J by 3 bases. CDR3 in DNA: TGTGCCAGCAGCTTAAGCCCAGCGGGGGGCCTAATCTACAATGAGCAGTTCTTC. Translation: CASSLSPAGGLIYNEQFF. The full variable domain, its missing parts supplied by reference TRBV7-2 and TRBJ2-1, is GAGVSQSPSNKVTEKGKDVELRCDPISGHTALYWYRQSLGQGLEFLIYFQGNSAPDKSGLPSDRFSAERTGGSVSTLTIQRTQQEDSAVYLCASSLSPAGGLIYNEQFFGPGTRLTVL.

This clonotype was observed a handful of times. The J gene is TRBJ1-5, the V gene TRBV7-2; D ambiguous. CDR3 size: 15 residues. V lost 3 bases and J 2 bases, leaving 11 bases between the germline ends. The germline gives CDR1 SGHTA, CDR2 FQGNSA. As DNA, the CDR3 is TGTGCCAGCAGCTTGTCCCTTCTAGGCAATCAGCCCCAGCATTTT. Protein product: CASSLSLLGNQPQHF.

The rearrangement uses TRBV2 and TRBJ1-3; TRBD1 matches 7 bases. This CDR3 comprises 14 residues. Looked up from germline, CDR1 is SNHLY and CDR2 is FYNNEI. J gave up 0 bases and V 8 bases, and 4 bases lay outside the gene matches. DNA for the CDR3: TGTGCCAGCCGGGACAGCTACTCTGGAAACACCATATATTTT. This translates into CASRDSYSGNTIYF.

CDR3 bases: TGTGCCAGCAGTTACTCAGGGGCGCCGGAAGAAAAACTGTTTTTT. As protein: CASSYSGAPEEKLFF. The J gene is TRBJ1-4, the V gene TRBV6-2 or TRBV6-3; weak D call: TRBD1 (5 bases). CDR1 and CDR2 (germline): MNHEY, SVGEGT. The CDR3 spans 15 residues. V lost 0 bases to trimming and J lost 8 bases, with 13 bases between them.

This clonotype has only a few counts. This chain joins TRBV7-2 and TRBJ2-1; 12 bases fit TRBD2. CDR3 length equals 15 residues. The V and J ends lost 2 bases and 7 bases, in that order; junction bases with no gene match: 3. Germline CDR1 is SGHTA and CDR2 is FQGNSA. CDR3 region: CASSLRTSGVNEQFF. CDR3 coding DNA: TGTGCCAGCAGCTTAAGGACTAGCGGGGTGAATGAGCAGTTCTTC.

The CDR3 coding sequence is TGTGCCAGCAGTTTAGAAGGGAGCCAGCCCCAGCATTTT. Translation gives CASSLEGSQPQHF. The genes are TRBV28 and TRBJ1-5; D is unclear. From germline, CDR1 is MDHEN and CDR2 SYDVKM. This CDR3 is built from 13 residues. V was pared by 2 bases and J by 7 bases, with 9 bases between. Filled out from reference TRBV28 and TRBJ1-5, the complete variable domain reads DVKVTQSSRYLVKRTGEKVFLECVQDMDHENMFWYRQDPGLGLRLIYFSYDVKMKEKGDIPEGYSVSREKKERFSLILESASTNQTSMYLCASSLEGSQPQHFGDGTRLSIL.